The 29 T cell receptor beta chains below were found in one sample sequenced in a study of identical twins (dated by TCRdb to about 2016). Preparation of the library involved 5' RACE. The reads were generated on an Illumina HiSeq 2000. TCRdb trimmed the raw reads at Q25, called clones with MiXCR and kept productive beta chains. Identical CDR3 protein sequences are pooled into one entry, listed with their most common genes and DNA. This sample gives fewer than 450,000 distinct CDR3 sequences in total; 7% to 9.5% of them show up just once. Jointly, the top ten make up roughly 8.9% of the sample. Sequenced input: naive T cells sorted from blood. The cell subset or site label of this sample denotes: cells isolated with a human naive T-cell isolation kit. The source is a woman aged 50 to 60 in good health.

In this sample, this clonotype turned up a few times. The chain carries TRBV15 and TRBJ2-5; D uncertain. With 0 bases removed from V and 5 bases from J, the gap between germline ends came to 1 base. CDR1 is LNHNV and CDR2 is YYDKDF in the germline V gene (reference sequence). The CDR3 sequence is 11 residues long. The DNA for the CDR3 is TGTGCCACCAGCAGAGAGGAGACCCAGTACTTC. Amino acids: CATSREETQYF. Full variable domain (remainder filled in from reference TRBV15 and TRBJ2-5): DAMVIQNPRYQVTQFGKPVTLSCSQTLNHNVMYWYQQKSSQAPKLLFHYYDKDFNNEADTPDNFQSRRPNTSFCFLDIRSPGLGDTAMYLCATSREETQYFGPGTRLLVL.

The V and J genes are TRBV7-9 and TRBJ1-2, with D uncertain. Germline assignment: CDR1 SEHNR and CDR2 FQNEAQ (reference sequence). Trimming left V 7 bases short and J 7 bases short, with 10 bases between. CDR3 length: 11 residues. CDR3 sequence: CASTPSVGYTF. The CDR3, as DNA: TGTGCCAGCACCCCAAGTGTTGGCTACACCTTC.

This clonotype was detected a few times. Because the CDR3 is missing its conserved closing phenylalanine or tryptophan, this is likely a read error. The V and J genes are TRBV5-5 and TRBJ1-3; D is ambiguous. Between the trimmed V and J ends, which lost 9 bases and 6 bases, there was a span of 22 bases. CDR1 and CDR2 from the germline V gene are SGHKS and YYEKEE (reference sequence). CDR3 length: 15 residues. DNA of the CDR3: TGTGCCACTGGGCCTCAACCGGATGCTAAAAACACCATATATTGT. Its protein is CATGPQPDAKNTIYC.

The CDR3 loop is CASSSGAGAGSYEQYF. CDR3 coding DNA: TGTGCCAGCAGCTCCGGCGCGGGAGCAGGGTCCTACGAGCAGTACTTC. V is TRBV7-2 and J is TRBJ2-7; TRBD2 agrees at 7 bases. Germline-derived CDR1 and CDR2 are SGHTA and FQGNSA. V shed 4 bases and J 1 base; nucleotides not matched to a gene: 10. The CDR3 contains 16 residues.

This clonotype was recorded many times. This chain links TRBV25-1 with TRBJ2-1; D gene uncertain. This CDR3 is 14 amino acids long. The V gene's germline CDR1 is MGHDK and CDR2 SYGVNS. V was shortened by 0 bases and J by 8 bases, with 11 bases between the two germline ends. The CDR3 nucleotides are TGTGCCAGCAGTGAATATGGGCCTCTGGATGAGCAGTTCTTC. This translates into CASSEYGPLDEQFF.

V and J are TRBV12-3 or TRBV12-4 and TRBJ2-2; D perhaps matches TRBD2 (6 bases). The CDR3 extends over 16 amino acids. V was trimmed by 6 bases and J by 5 bases, leaving 19 bases between them. The CDR3 is CASRSAPGGGTGELFF. The CDR3, as DNA: TGTGCCAGCAGGTCTGCCCCTGGCGGAGGGACCGGGGAGCTGTTTTTT.

This clonotype was observed a few times. The V and J genes are TRBV14 and TRBJ2-4; D is tentatively TRBD1 or TRBD2 (5 bases each). The germline CDR1 and CDR2 sequences are SGHDN and FVKESK. V lost 4 bases and J 7 bases, leaving 14 bases between the germline ends. The CDR3 runs 14 residues. This CDR3 is CASSPWGSGNIQYF. CDR3 nucleotide sequence: TGTGCCAGCAGCCCTTGGGGCTCGGGGAACATTCAGTACTTC.

This clonotype appeared many times. The chain uses TRBV5-6 and TRBJ2-1; D may correspond to TRBD1 or TRBD2 (5 bases each). CDR3 length equals 13 residues. With 5 bases removed from V and 0 bases from J, the gap between germline ends came to 6 bases. Germline loops: CDR1 SGHDT, CDR2 YYEEEE. In nucleotides, the CDR3 is TGTGCCAGCAGGAGGGGCTCCTACAATGAGCAGTTCTTC. Translating gives CASRRGSYNEQFF. Combining the CDR3 with reference TRBV5-6 and TRBJ2-1 gives the whole variable domain DAGVTQSPTHLIKTRGQQVTLRCSPKSGHDTVSWYQQALGQGPQFIFQYYEEEERQRGNFPDRFSGHQFPNYSSELNVNALLLGDSALYLCASRRGSYNEQFFGPGTRLTVL.

V usage is TRBV5-6 and J usage is TRBJ2-2, with D perhaps TRBD1 (6 bases). The V end was cut by 9 bases, the J end by 7 bases, with 25 bases between. The CDR3 is made up of 16 amino acids. Germline V gives CDR1 SGHDT, CDR2 YYEEEE. The CDR3 region is CAIKTGTPLRIGELFF. In DNA, the CDR3 is TGTGCCATCAAAACCGGGACACCCCTCAGGATCGGGGAGCTGTTTTTT.

Only a few counts were recorded for this clonotype. V usage is TRBV29-1 and J usage is TRBJ2-7; TRBD1 matches at 7 bases. J was trimmed by 13 bases and V by 5 bases; bases with no gene match: 11. Germline V lookup: CDR1 SQVTM, CDR2 ANQGSEA. The CDR3 has 11 amino acids. The CDR3 here is CSVRTEGARYF. As DNA, the CDR3 is TGCAGCGTTAGAACTGAGGGGGCGCGATACTTC.

V is TRBV12-3 or TRBV12-4 and J is TRBJ1-1; possibly TRBD1 for D (5 bases). The CDR3 spans 14 residues. V gave up 6 bases and J gave up 8 bases, with 19 bases separating them. CDR3 loop: CASSPLTGLPEAFF. CDR3 nucleotides: TGTGCCAGCAGCCCCCTTACAGGCCTACCAGAAGCTTTCTTT.

In this sample, this clonotype turned up many times. The rearrangement links TRBV5-1 to TRBJ1-1; 10 bases match TRBD1. The V gene's germline CDR1 is SGHRS and CDR2 YFSETQ. This CDR3 has 14 amino acids. V was clipped by 4 bases and J by 4 bases; unmatched bases: 4. The CDR3 sequence is CASSRQGAPTEAFF. CDR3 nucleotide sequence: TGCGCCAGCAGCAGACAGGGGGCGCCCACTGAAGCTTTCTTT.

The chain recombines TRBV24-1 with TRBJ2-3; 15 bases match TRBD2. J was trimmed by 0 bases and V by 4 bases; bases with no gene match: 7. CDR3 length equals 19 residues. Germline assignment: CDR1 KGHDR and CDR2 SFDVKD. As DNA, the CDR3 is TGTGCCACCAGTGAGGGACTAGCGGGAGGTTTTCCTAGCACAGATACGCAGTATTTT. Residues: CATSEGLAGGFPSTDTQYF.

This clonotype came up many times. The rearrangement joins TRBV5-4 to TRBJ1-3; maybe TRBD1 (6 bases). V lost 4 bases and J lost 1, with 9 bases in between. This CDR3 comprises 14 residues. Germline CDR1 is SGHNT and CDR2 is YYREEE (reference sequence). CDR3 amino acids: CASSVGTSGNTIYF. CDR3 DNA sequence: TGTGCCAGCAGCGTCGGGACATCTGGAAACACCATATATTTT.

In this sample, this clonotype turned up a few times. The V and J genes are TRBV5-6 and TRBJ2-4, with no clear D. This CDR3 contains 14 residues. With 1 base removed from V and 7 bases from J, the gap between germline ends came to 12 bases. The germline CDR1 and CDR2 sequences are SGHDT and YYEEEE. CDR3 residues: CASSLRLTMNIQYF. CDR3 nucleotides: TGTGCCAGCAGCTTGCGACTTACGATGAACATTCAGTACTTC.

This clonotype was detected ten times or more. The chain joins TRBV29-1 to TRBJ1-5; D perhaps matches TRBD1 (5 bases). This CDR3 contains 13 residues. The germline gives CDR1 SQVTM, CDR2 ANQGSEA. V shed 2 bases and J shed 7 bases, with 12 bases lying between them. The CDR3 nucleotides are TGCAGCGTTGAAACAGGCGGAGAGCAGCCCCAGCATTTT. This translates into CSVETGGEQPQHF.

The chain uses TRBV7-6 and TRBJ2-1, with TRBD1 as a possible D gene (5 bases). V dropped 1 base and J dropped 2 bases, with 9 bases sitting between them. Germline CDR1 and CDR2: SGHVS and FNYEAQ. The CDR3 sequence is 15 residues long. CDR3 nucleotide sequence: TGTGCCAGCAGCTTAGACATAGGGGCCTACAATGAGCAGTTCTTC. Translation: CASSLDIGAYNEQFF. Variable domain in full (rest from reference TRBV7-6 and TRBJ2-1): GAGVSQSPRYKVTKRGQDVALRCDPISGHVSLYWYRQALGQGPEFLTYFNYEAQQDKSGLPNDRFSAERPEGSISTLTIQRTEQRDSAMYRCASSLDIGAYNEQFFGPGTRLTVL.

V usage is TRBV20-1 and J usage is TRBJ2-2; D might be TRBD1 or TRBD2, each matching 6 bases. This CDR3 is 14 amino acids long. V was pared by 6 bases and J by 1 base, with 12 bases between. CDR1 DFQATT and CDR2 SNEGSKA come from the germline V gene (reference sequence). The CDR3 nucleotides are TGCAGTGCCAAGAGGGGGGAGAACACCGGGGAGCTGTTTTTT. Residues: CSAKRGENTGELFF.

The V gene is TRBV11-2, the J gene TRBJ2-2; D call uncertain. The germline V gene encodes CDR1 SGHAT and CDR2 FQNNGV. CDR3 length equals 15 residues. V was clipped by 0 bases and J by 6 bases, with 11 bases between them. CDR3 coding DNA: TGTGCCAGCAGCTTAGATCGTGGGCGTCCCGGGGAGCTGTTTTTT. Residues: CASSLDRGRPGELFF.

This clonotype was picked up many times. The chain recombines TRBV5-1 with TRBJ2-6; the D gene is possibly TRBD1 (6 bases). Germline V gene lookup returns CDR1 SGHRS and CDR2 YFSETQ. The V end lost 4 bases, the J end lost 0 bases, and 8 bases lay between the germline ends. This CDR3 spans 15 amino acids. The CDR3 protein is CASSPGASGANVLTF. The CDR3 DNA reads TGCGCCAGCAGCCCAGGGGCCTCTGGGGCCAACGTCCTGACTTTC.

This chain uses TRBV5-1 with TRBJ2-7; the D gene is possibly TRBD1 (5 bases). V was shortened by 0 bases and J by 3 bases, with 16 bases between the two germline ends. Germline assignment: CDR1 SGHRS and CDR2 YFSETQ. The CDR3 contains 16 residues. CDR3 sequence (DNA): TGCGCCAGCAGCTTGGGAGTCCGGCAGGGCGGCTACGAGCAGTACGTC. Translated: CASSLGVRQGGYEQYV.

This clonotype was found many times. The genes are TRBV5-1 and TRBJ2-3, with D maybe TRBD2 (7 bases). V was clipped by 6 bases and J by 2 bases, with 10 bases between them. Per germline, CDR1 SGHRS and CDR2 YFSETQ. The CDR3 totals 13 residues. CDR3 nucleotide sequence: TGCGCCAGCAAGGGGGACTACACAGATACGCAGTATTTT. This codes for CASKGDYTDTQYF. Together with reference TRBV5-1 and TRBJ2-3, the CDR3 gives the full variable domain: KAGVTQTPRYLIKTRGQQVTLSCSPISGHRSVSWYQQTPGQGLQFLFEYFSETQRNKGNFPGRFSGRQFSNSRSEMNVSTLELGDSALYLCASKGDYTDTQYFGPGTRLTVL.

The V call is TRBV5-1, the J call TRBJ1-5; a possible D gene is TRBD1 (5 bases). Germline CDR1 is SGHRS and CDR2 is YFSETQ. V was cut by 4 bases and J by 2 bases, with 16 bases left in between. The CDR3 has 16 amino acids. CDR3: CASSPGRIFGNQPQHF. For the CDR3, the DNA is TGCGCCAGCAGCCCAGGGAGGATATTTGGCAATCAGCCCCAGCATTTT. The complete variable domain, with remaining parts taken from reference TRBV5-1 and TRBJ1-5, reads KAGVTQTPRYLIKTRGQQVTLSCSPISGHRSVSWYQQTPGQGLQFLFEYFSETQRNKGNFPGRFSGRQFSNSRSEMNVSTLELGDSALYLCASSPGRIFGNQPQHFGDGTRLSIL.

The CDR3 nucleotides read TGCGCCAGCAGCCCGGATAGTTGGGCACACACAGATACGCAGTATTTT. Translation gives CASSPDSWAHTDTQYF. V usage is TRBV5-1 and J usage is TRBJ2-3; D unclear. Germline values: CDR1 SGHRS, CDR2 YFSETQ. CDR3 length: 16 amino acids. The V end was cut by 4 bases, the J end by 2 bases, with 17 bases between.

This clonotype was seen at least ten times. This chain connects TRBV5-1 to TRBJ2-3; D is unclear. The germline V and J ends were trimmed by 0 bases and 3 bases, with 14 bases remaining between them. The CDR3 spans 16 residues. Germline V CDR1 and CDR2: SGHRS, YFSETQ. Here the CDR3 reads CASSLVGAALTDTQYF. The CDR3, as DNA: TGCGCCAGCAGCTTGGTAGGAGCTGCATTAACAGATACGCAGTATTTT.

The rearrangement joins TRBV5-1 to TRBJ2-3, with 15 bases identical to TRBD2. Per germline, CDR1 SGHRS and CDR2 YFSETQ. Trimming removed 2 bases from V and 3 bases from J; junction bases left unmatched: 7. The length of the CDR3 is 18 residues. CDR3 DNA: TGCGCCAGCAGCTTCGGACTAGCGGGAGGGGTGAGGACAGATACGCAGTATTTT. Its protein is CASSFGLAGGVRTDTQYF. The variable domain in full, completed from reference TRBV5-1 and TRBJ2-3, reads KAGVTQTPRYLIKTRGQQVTLSCSPISGHRSVSWYQQTPGQGLQFLFEYFSETQRNKGNFPGRFSGRQFSNSRSEMNVSTLELGDSALYLCASSFGLAGGVRTDTQYFGPGTRLTVL.

This chain connects TRBV12-3 or TRBV12-4 to TRBJ1-2, with a tentative D call TRBD1 (6 bases). CDR3 size: 18 residues. The V end was cut by 2 bases, the J end by 4 bases, with 23 bases between. CDR3: CASSLFAALGALGYGYTF. In nucleotides, the CDR3 is TGTGCCAGCAGTTTATTTGCGGCGTTGGGGGCCCTTGGCTATGGCTACACCTTC.

This clonotype was seen many times. V is TRBV20-1 and J is TRBJ2-1; D possibly corresponds to TRBD2 (5 bases). CDR1 is DFQATT and CDR2 is SNEGSKA in the germline V gene (reference sequence). Trimming left V 0 bases short and J 2 bases short, with 8 bases between. The CDR3 totals 14 residues. For the CDR3, the DNA is TGCAGTGCTAGAGATCCAGCGGCCTACAATGAGCAGTTCTTC. Translation: CSARDPAAYNEQFF.

This clonotype has more than one count but fewer than ten. This chain connects TRBV20-1 to TRBJ2-5; 8 bases align to TRBD2. The J segment lost 5 bases and the V segment lost 5 bases, leaving 4 bases of the junction unmatched. Germline V gene lookup returns CDR1 DFQATT and CDR2 SNEGSKA (reference sequence). The CDR3 length is 12 residues. CDR3 coding DNA: TGCAGTGCTGTCCGACTAGCGGAGACCCAGTACTTC. Translating it yields CSAVRLAETQYF.